This T cell receptor (beta chain) was observed in a study of blood T cell repertoires in COVID-19. Overall study context: Samples taken during acute and convalescent COVID-19 were collected in the United States, Italy and Spain. The analysed material was cDNA or gDNA that came from T cells, B-cell-depleted T cells, or PBMCs.

As handled by the study authors: Researchers report that nucleated cell counts were estimated from reference gene primer amplification. The table came from immunoSEQ multiplex PCR; TCRdb's copy has only in-frame clones and leaves some out. Clone size and V and J calls were adopted from that table, with D and trimming inferred from the DNA. Among roughly 31,000 clones listed, 80% to 90% were seen once. Germline values: CDR1 MRHNA, CDR2 SNTAGT. V lost 6 bases and J lost 4; bases outside the gene matches: 4. This CDR3 comprises 13 residues. The receptor was isolated from a man older than 75 with acute or convalescent COVID-19. The chain has TRBV6-4 and TRBJ2-3; 7 bases fit TRBD1. Sequenced: peripheral blood. As DNA, the CDR3 is TGTGCCAGCAGAGCGACAGGGTCAGATACGCAGTATTTT. Amino acid sequence: CASRATGSDTQYF.